Below, 18 T cell receptor beta chains from the same sample are listed, as sequenced in a study of T cells expressing NK-cell markers (dated by TCRdb to the early 2020s). The library was built by means of 5' RACE. Sequencing was performed on an Illumina HiSeq 2000. Following reprocessing of the reads by TCRdb, the data hold one row per CDR3 protein sequence and no DNA is available. The table held for this sample gives about 190,000 distinct CDR3 sequences. 20% of the sample belongs to the ten largest clones. Material: blood T cells: a sorted CD56 or NKG2C T cell subset, CD4+ or CD8+ T cells, or bulk PBMC T cells (not recorded which). Receptor source: a man aged 18 to 69 in good health.

The rearrangement uses TRBV3-1 and TRBJ2-2; lacking DNA, the TRBD2 call made by TCRdb goes unchecked. This CDR3 is 15 amino acids long. CDR1 is LGHDT and CDR2 is YNNKEL in the germline V gene (reference sequence). The chain's CDR3 is CASSQLAGEAGELFF.

The chain recombines TRBV9 with TRBJ2-2; TCRdb reports TRBD1, a call that lacks DNA to check it against. Germline CDR1 is SGDLS and CDR2 is YYNGEE. CDR3 length equals 15 residues. This CDR3 reads CASRSGTANTGELFF.

V gene TRBV20-1 combines with J gene TRBJ2-3; TCRdb indicates TRBD1, and absent DNA this call remains unverified. The CDR3 loop spans 17 amino acids. CDR1 and CDR2 from the germline V gene are DFQATT and SNEGSKA (reference sequence). CDR3 in amino acids: CSARASSGGTGTDTQYF.

The CDR3 sequence is CASSHEATNYEQYF. The V call is TRBV4-1, the J call TRBJ2-7. Per germline, CDR1 MGHRA and CDR2 YSYEKL. The CDR3 has 14 residues.

The chain couples TRBV28 to TRBJ2-5. CDR3 length: 13 residues. Germline V CDR1 and CDR2: MDHEN, SYDVKM. CDR3 amino acids: CASSSSILETQYF.

The chain uses TRBV28 and TRBJ2-1; TCRdb reports TRBD2, a call that lacks DNA to check it against. CDR1 and CDR2 from the germline V gene are MDHEN and SYDVKM. This CDR3 comprises 15 residues. The CDR3 loop is CASSFLAGGPGYEFF.

The CDR3 sequence: CSARPWQEKNTEAFF. The chain couples TRBV20-1 to TRBJ1-1. Germline CDR1 and CDR2: DFQATT and SNEGSKA (reference sequence). CDR3 length: 15 amino acids.

The chain links TRBV5-6 to TRBJ2-3; with no DNA, the TCRdb D assignment of TRBD2 cannot be verified. CDR1 SGHDT and CDR2 YYEEEE come from the germline V gene. The CDR3 length is 17 residues. Here the CDR3 reads CASNYILLAGGEDTQYF. The full variable domain, completed using reference TRBV5-6 and TRBJ2-3, is DAGVTQSPTHLIKTRGQQVTLRCSPKSGHDTVSWYQQALGQGPQFIFQYYEEEERQRGNFPDRFSGHQFPNYSSELNVNALLLGDSALYLCASNYILLAGGEDTQYFGPGTRLTVL.

The V and J genes are TRBV6-1 and TRBJ2-1; the D call from TCRdb, TRBD2, cannot be confirmed without DNA. CDR3 length equals 15 residues. Per germline, CDR1 MNHNS and CDR2 SASEGT. The CDR3 reads CASSGGLAGPNEQFF.

The chain has TRBV19 and TRBJ1-5; TCRdb outputs TRBD1, but without DNA this stays unchecked. This CDR3 comprises 15 residues. Germline lookup yields CDR1 LNHDA and CDR2 SQIVND (reference sequence). The CDR3 is CASTMHPTGGQPQHF.

V gene TRBV25-1 combines with J gene TRBJ2-7. CDR1 and CDR2 from the germline V gene are MGHDK and SYGVNS. The CDR3 covers 13 residues. CDR3: CASSESTDYEQYF.

The CDR3 spells CATSSTGGGRGEQYF. V gene TRBV15 combines with J gene TRBJ2-7; TCRdb returns TRBD1, unconfirmable since there is no DNA. The CDR3 has 15 residues. The germline CDR1 and CDR2 sequences are LNHNV and YYDKDF (reference sequence).

The CDR3 sequence is CASSEGQGVFYGYTF. The chain couples TRBV9 to TRBJ1-2; checking the TCRdb D call of TRBD1 is not possible without DNA. The germline gives CDR1 SGDLS, CDR2 YYNGEE. The CDR3 is 15 residues long.

The chain employs TRBV3-1 and TRBJ1-3. This CDR3 has 13 residues. Germline V gene sequence: CDR1 LGHDT, CDR2 YNNKEL (reference sequence). The CDR3 region is CASSQVGENTIYF.

The V and J genes are TRBV2 and TRBJ2-2; TCRdb's assignment of TRBD2 cannot be checked, as there is no DNA. This CDR3 region has 16 residues. Germline V CDR1 and CDR2: SNHLY, FYNNEI. CDR3 amino acids: CASSVSRGARTGELFF.

The gene calls are TRBV15 and TRBJ2-7. The germline gives CDR1 LNHNV, CDR2 YYDKDF (reference sequence). The CDR3 extends over 15 amino acids. The CDR3 loop reads CATSRDRRGHYEQYF.

This rearrangement joins TRBV5-1 to TRBJ2-6; without DNA, the TCRdb call of TRBD1 cannot be checked. Germline loops: CDR1 SGHRS, CDR2 YFSETQ. The CDR3 contains 18 residues. The CDR3 spells CASSLVLGGNSGANVLTF.

The V call is TRBV6-1, the J call TRBJ1-1. The CDR3 sequence is 13 residues long. Germline CDR1 is MNHNS and CDR2 is SASEGT. CDR3 in amino acids: CAISRRSNTEAFF.